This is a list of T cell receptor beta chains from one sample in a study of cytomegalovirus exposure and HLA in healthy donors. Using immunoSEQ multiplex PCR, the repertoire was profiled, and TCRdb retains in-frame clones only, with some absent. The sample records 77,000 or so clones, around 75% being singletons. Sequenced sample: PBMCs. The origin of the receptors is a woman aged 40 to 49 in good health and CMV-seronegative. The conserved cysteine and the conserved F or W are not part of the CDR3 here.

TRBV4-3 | ASSQLAGGPWETQY
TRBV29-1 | SGAGLAGGGGSYEQY
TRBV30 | AWTHGDRAYEQY
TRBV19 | ASSGGWAADTNEQF
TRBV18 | ASSPLSLADTQY
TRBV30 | AFLQGDNSPLH
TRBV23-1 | ASSQSGIRADNSPLH
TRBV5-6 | ASSPDRGLGEQF
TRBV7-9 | ASSFLMGSATNEKLF
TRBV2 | ASSKEGLDGYT
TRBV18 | ASSPRSLGVGTEAF
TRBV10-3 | AIREVGGHEQF
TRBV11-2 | ASSRRGRDYNEQF
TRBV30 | AQITGTAGEKLF
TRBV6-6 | ASSIRLAGDQETQY
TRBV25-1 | ASSENPQGTERTGELF
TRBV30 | AWTHWDRGYEQY
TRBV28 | ASTQERAIRETQY
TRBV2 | ASTAYSNQPQH
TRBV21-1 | ASSKDFHRGHSNQPQH
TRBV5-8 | ASSFAGGTYEQY
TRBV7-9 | ASSSTAGGKETQY
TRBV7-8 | ASSFLGGETQY
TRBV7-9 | ASSSTGNEQY
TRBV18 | ASSDRGRNTEAF
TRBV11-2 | ASSLVFNAWTAKGELF
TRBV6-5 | ASSYSRIPSSYEQY
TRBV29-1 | SVVGGRGDGNTIY
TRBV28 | ASSFLTYEQY
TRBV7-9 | ASSPRTGGSNEAF
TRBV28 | ASTPQSVGANEKLF
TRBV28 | ASGFSDLWDTQY
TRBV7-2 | ASSLMTGGYGYT
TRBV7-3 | ASRYPGRQAF
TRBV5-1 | ASSPAGFSGNTIY
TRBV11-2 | ASSLEDFGGAYNEQF
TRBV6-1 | ASSEETGGNSPLH
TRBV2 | ASSITTGYT
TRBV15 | ATSRDQGPGTGYT
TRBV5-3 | ATDPQGSNEKLF